The 18 T cell receptor beta chains listed next were all sequenced from one sample in a study of cytomegalovirus exposure and HLA in healthy donors. PCR employed 60 Vbeta and 13 Jbeta primers. Assay used: immunoSEQ multiplex PCR; TCRdb lists only in-frame clones, some missing. The sample has around 140,000 clones. Sequences were obtained from PBMCs. The receptors come from a male donor in good health and CMV-seronegative.

The V call is TRBV6-5, the J call TRBJ2-7; D possibly corresponds to TRBD1 (5 bases). The V gene lost 10 bases and the J gene lost 0 bases, with 10 bases spanning the gap. This CDR3 is 12 amino acids long. Germline CDR1 is MNHEY and CDR2 is SVGAGI. The CDR3 nucleotides read TGTGCCACCATGGGGCTCTCCTACGAGCAGTACTTC. Residues: CATMGLSYEQYF.

The chain combines TRBV4-1 with TRBJ2-1; a possible D gene is TRBD1 (6 bases). V lost 2 bases and J lost 8, with 25 bases in between. The CDR3 contains 18 residues. Germline CDR1 and CDR2: MGHRA and YSYEKL. The CDR3 here is CASSQYAVAGESGDEQFF. In DNA form, the CDR3 reads TGCGCCAGCAGCCAATACGCCGTGGCAGGGGAGTCAGGCGATGAGCAGTTCTTC.

The rearrangement uses TRBV18 and TRBJ1-1, with TRBD1 as a possible D gene (6 bases). V was pared by 0 bases and J by 4 bases, with 9 bases between. Germline V CDR1 and CDR2: KGHSH, LQKENI. CDR3 length equals 14 residues. Here the CDR3 reads CASSPPPGVTEAFF. The CDR3 DNA is TGTGCCAGCTCACCACCCCCAGGGGTCACTGAAGCTTTCTTT.

The chain's CDR3 is CASSRGTAYEQYF. The DNA of the CDR3 is TGTGCCAGCTCCCGGGGGACAGCCTACGAGCAGTACTTC. This chain uses TRBV18 with TRBJ2-7, with TRBD1 as a possible D gene (7 bases). The V end lost 6 bases, the J end lost 2 bases, and 11 bases lay between the germline ends. This CDR3 has 13 residues. Germline loops: CDR1 KGHSH, CDR2 LQKENI.

About this clone itself: The same CDR3 is also encoded by other DNA sequences in this sample. The chain couples TRBV30 to TRBJ2-7, with D hard to call. The CDR3 is 12 amino acids. Trimming took 0 bases from V and 0 from J, leaving 3 bases between them. Germline CDR1 reads GTSNPN; CDR2 reads SVGIG (reference sequence). This CDR3 reads CAWSVSSYEQYF. DNA of the CDR3: TGTGCCTGGAGTGTCAGCTCCTACGAGCAGTACTTC.

The chain recombines TRBV27 with TRBJ2-7; 8 bases match TRBD1. This CDR3 is 14 amino acids long. The V gene's germline CDR1 is MNHEY and CDR2 SMNVEV (reference sequence). Trimming cost V 4 bases and J 6 bases; bases outside gene matches: 8. The DNA of the CDR3 is TGTGCCAGCAGTTCGCCGGACAGGGCAAGCGAGCAGTACTTC. It codes for CASSSPDRASEQYF.

The CDR3 reads CASSIDPSLGNTIYF. In nucleotides, the CDR3 is TGTGCCAGTAGCATCGATCCAAGCCTTGGAAACACCATATATTTT. The chain joins TRBV19 to TRBJ1-3; D gene unclear. This CDR3 is 15 amino acids long. Germline loops: CDR1 LNHDA, CDR2 SQIVND (reference sequence). With 6 bases removed from V and 3 bases from J, the gap between germline ends came to 15 bases.

The chain carries TRBV28 and TRBJ1-2; D gene ambiguous. Trimming removed 8 bases at V and 12 bases at J, with 13 bases between. The CDR3 has 10 amino acids. Germline V CDR1 and CDR2: MDHEN, SYDVKM. CDR3 sequence: CASGRQTNTF. The CDR3 DNA follows: TGTGCCAGCGGTAGGCAGACTAACACCTTC.

The chain's CDR3 is CASSQDSRGEYEQYF. CDR3 DNA sequence: TGCGCCAGCAGCCAAGATTCCAGGGGGGAGTACGAGCAGTACTTC. The genes are TRBV4-3 and TRBJ2-7, with D perhaps matching TRBD1 (7 bases). The germline gives CDR1 LGHNA, CDR2 YSLEER. Trimming took off 0 bases at V and 4 bases at J, with 13 bases between the two ends. This CDR3 region has 15 residues.

This chain connects TRBV5-1 to TRBJ2-3; 7 bases match TRBD2. Per germline, CDR1 SGHRS and CDR2 YFSETQ. J lost 1 base, V lost 1 base, and 0 bases had no gene match. The CDR3 covers 14 residues. CDR3 sequence reads: CASSLTSGTDTQYF. DNA for the CDR3: TGCGCCAGCAGCTTGACTAGCGGCACAGATACGCAGTATTTT.

The chain uses TRBV4-1 and TRBJ2-3; the match to TRBD1 covers 10 bases. The CDR3 is 15 amino acids. Germline loops: CDR1 MGHRA, CDR2 YSYEKL. V lost 4 bases, J lost 4 bases, and 5 bases stayed unmatched. This CDR3 is CASSPGQGIPDTQYF. The CDR3, as DNA: TGCGCCAGCAGCCCGGGACAGGGGATCCCAGATACGCAGTATTTT.

The rearrangement links TRBV5-3 to TRBJ2-2; TRBD1 aligns across 7 bases. TRBV5-3 is an open reading frame whose function is uncertain. This CDR3 region has 19 residues. V shed 4 bases and J 0 bases; nucleotides not matched to a gene: 15. The CDR3 is CARSPSVARGKPNTGELFF. In DNA, the CDR3 is TGTGCCAGAAGCCCATCAGTGGCCAGGGGGAAACCGAACACCGGGGAGCTGTTTTTT.

The chain recombines TRBV7-9 with TRBJ1-3; no clear D gene. The CDR3 sequence is 15 residues long. Looked up from germline, CDR1 is SEHNR and CDR2 is FQNEAQ (reference sequence). V lost 5 bases and J lost 1, with 12 bases in between. The DNA of the CDR3 is TGTGCCAGCAGCAGAGCCATTCAATCTGGAAACACCATATATTTT. It encodes CASSRAIQSGNTIYF.

The J gene is TRBJ2-1, the V gene TRBV15, with D unclear. The CDR3 extends over 14 amino acids. The ends were cut back, 0 bases at V and 4 bases at J, with 7 bases in the middle. Germline CDR1 and CDR2: LNHNV and YYDKDF (reference sequence). In DNA, the CDR3 is TGTGCCACCAGCAGAGATTCACAGTACAATGAGCAGTTCTTC. Protein sequence: CATSRDSQYNEQFF.

The rearrangement uses TRBV5-1 and TRBJ1-4; 7 bases agree with TRBD1. Germline CDR1 and CDR2: SGHRS and YFSETQ. J lost 6 bases, V lost 4 bases, and 3 bases had no gene match. The CDR3 runs to 13 residues. Written as DNA, the CDR3 is TGCGCCAGCAGCGCCGGGACAGATGAAAAACTGTTTTTT. Protein sequence: CASSAGTDEKLFF.

To note about this clone: The junction does not match germline at one end; this may be a read error. This chain connects TRBV7-8 to TRBJ2-5; 7 nucleotides line up with TRBD1. The germline V gene has CDR1 SGHVS and CDR2 FQNEAQ. The CDR3 has 12 amino acids. CDR3 nucleotide sequence: TGTGCCAGCAGCGTGAATTACAGGGGCGCAAACTTC. It encodes CASSVNYRGANF.

Comments on this clone: The junction does not match germline at one end; this may be a read error. V usage is TRBV2 and J usage is TRBJ2-2; tentatively, D is TRBD2 (5 bases). CDR3 length: 16 residues. The germline V gene encodes CDR1 SNHLY and CDR2 FYNNEI. The CDR3 reads CASSEVRAGWTGELFF. CDR3 bases: TGTGCCAGCAGTGAAGTGAGGGCCGGATGGACCGGAGAGCTGTTTTTT.

The V gene is TRBV19, the J gene TRBJ2-7; TRBD2 aligns across 10 bases. V lost 5 bases and J lost 0; bases outside the gene matches: 7. The CDR3 spans 16 residues. The germline CDR1 and CDR2 sequences are LNHDA and SQIVND (reference sequence). The CDR3 reads CASSPTSGASSYEQYF. For the CDR3, the DNA is TGTGCCAGTAGTCCTACTAGCGGGGCGAGCTCCTACGAGCAGTACTTC.